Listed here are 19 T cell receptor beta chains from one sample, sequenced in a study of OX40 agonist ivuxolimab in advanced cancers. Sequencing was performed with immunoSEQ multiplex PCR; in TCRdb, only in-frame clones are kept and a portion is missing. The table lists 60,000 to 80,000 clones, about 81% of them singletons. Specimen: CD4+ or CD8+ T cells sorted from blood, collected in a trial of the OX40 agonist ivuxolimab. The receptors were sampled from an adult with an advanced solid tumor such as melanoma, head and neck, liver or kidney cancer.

This chain's CDR3 is CASSSPVGSGSHEQYF. CDR3 nucleotides: TGTGCCAGCAGTTCCCCTGTGGGTAGCGGGAGCCACGAGCAGTACTTC. The chain has TRBV28 and TRBJ2-7; 9 positions match TRBD2. The CDR3 spans 16 residues. Looked up from germline, CDR1 is MDHEN and CDR2 is SYDVKM. V dropped 4 bases and J dropped 5; count of bases not matched to a gene: 12.

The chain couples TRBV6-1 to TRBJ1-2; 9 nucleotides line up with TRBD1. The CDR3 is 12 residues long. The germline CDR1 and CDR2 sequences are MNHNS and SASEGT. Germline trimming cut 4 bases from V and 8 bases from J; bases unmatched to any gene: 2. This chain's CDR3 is CASSGDREGYTF. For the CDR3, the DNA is TGTGCCAGCAGTGGGGACAGGGAAGGCTACACCTTC.

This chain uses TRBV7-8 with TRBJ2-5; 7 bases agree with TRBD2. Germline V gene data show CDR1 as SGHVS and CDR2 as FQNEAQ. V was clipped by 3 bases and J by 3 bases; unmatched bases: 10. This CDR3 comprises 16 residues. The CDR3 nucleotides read TGTGCCAGCAGCTTTCGTACCGGGGGGTTGGAAGAGACCCAGTACTTC. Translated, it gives CASSFRTGGLEETQYF.

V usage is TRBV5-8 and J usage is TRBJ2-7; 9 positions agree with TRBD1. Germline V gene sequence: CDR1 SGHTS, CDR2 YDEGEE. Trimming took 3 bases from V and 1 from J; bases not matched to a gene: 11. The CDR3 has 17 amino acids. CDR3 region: CASSYLFDRGGSYEQYF. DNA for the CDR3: TGTGCCAGCAGCTACCTCTTCGACAGGGGGGGATCCTACGAGCAGTACTTC.

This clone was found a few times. DNA of the CDR3: TGTGCCAGCACGTTGACAGGGGGGACTGAAGCTTTCTTT. This translates into CASTLTGGTEAFF. The chain employs TRBV6-1 and TRBJ1-1; TRBD1 matches 9 bases. After removal of 7 bases from V and 5 bases from J, the junction contained 5 bases not matched to a gene. Germline-derived CDR1 and CDR2 are MNHNS and SASEGT. CDR3 length: 13 residues.

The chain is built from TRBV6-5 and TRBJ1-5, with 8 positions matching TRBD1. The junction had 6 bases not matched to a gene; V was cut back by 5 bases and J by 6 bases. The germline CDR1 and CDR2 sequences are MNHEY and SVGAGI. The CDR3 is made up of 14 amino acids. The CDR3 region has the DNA TGTGCCAGCAGTGCCCGACAGGGGTCTCAGCCCCAGCATTTT. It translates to CASSARQGSQPQHF.

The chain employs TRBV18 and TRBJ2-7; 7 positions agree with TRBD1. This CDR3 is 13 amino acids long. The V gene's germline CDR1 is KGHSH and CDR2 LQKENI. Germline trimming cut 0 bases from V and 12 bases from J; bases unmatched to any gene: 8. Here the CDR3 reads CASSPPYLDRTYF. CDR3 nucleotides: TGTGCCAGCTCACCACCGTATTTGGACAGGACGTACTTC.

CDR3 region: CASSLGGTGRHEQYF. The DNA for the CDR3 is TGTGCCAGCAGCTTAGGAGGGACAGGACGTCACGAGCAGTACTTC. V is TRBV13 and J is TRBJ2-5; 8 bases fit TRBD1. The last part of the DNA fits TRBJ2-7 better; the J call may be wrong. Germline CDR1 reads PRHDT; CDR2 reads FYEKMQ (reference sequence). The CDR3 is 15 amino acids.

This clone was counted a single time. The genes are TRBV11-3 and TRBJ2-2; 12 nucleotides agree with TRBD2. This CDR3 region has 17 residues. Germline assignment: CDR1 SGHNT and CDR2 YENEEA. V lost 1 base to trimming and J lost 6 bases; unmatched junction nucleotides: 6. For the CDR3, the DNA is TGTGCCAGCAGCTTAGGATCTAGCGGGAGGGCCTCCGGGGAGCTGTTTTTT. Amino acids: CASSLGSSGRASGELFF.

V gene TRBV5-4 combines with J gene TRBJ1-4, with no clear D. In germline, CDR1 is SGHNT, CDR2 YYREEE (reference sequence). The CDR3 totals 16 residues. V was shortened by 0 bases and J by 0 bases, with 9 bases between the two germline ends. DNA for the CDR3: TGTGCCAGCAGCTTGGCCTTCGGGACAACTAATGAAAAACTGTTTTTT. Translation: CASSLAFGTTNEKLFF.

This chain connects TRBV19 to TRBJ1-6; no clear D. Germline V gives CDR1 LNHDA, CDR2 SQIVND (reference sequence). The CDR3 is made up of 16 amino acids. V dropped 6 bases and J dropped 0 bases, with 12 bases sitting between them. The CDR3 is CASRMGSSSYNSPLHF. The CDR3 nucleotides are TGTGCCAGTAGGATGGGATCGAGCTCCTATAATTCACCCCTCCACTTT.

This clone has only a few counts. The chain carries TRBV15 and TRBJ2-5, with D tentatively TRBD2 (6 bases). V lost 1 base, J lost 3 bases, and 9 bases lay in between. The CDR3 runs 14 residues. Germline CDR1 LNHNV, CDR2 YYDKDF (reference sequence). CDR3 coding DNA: TGTGCCACCAGCAGAGTTGGAGGGGAAGAGACCCAGTACTTC. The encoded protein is CATSRVGGEETQYF.

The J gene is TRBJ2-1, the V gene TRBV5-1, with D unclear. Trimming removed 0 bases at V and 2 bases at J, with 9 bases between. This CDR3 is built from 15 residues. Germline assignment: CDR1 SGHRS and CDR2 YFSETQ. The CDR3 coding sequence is TGCGCCAGCAGCTTGGTTGGCGATACCTACAATGAGCAGTTCTTC. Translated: CASSLVGDTYNEQFF.

CDR3 in amino acids: CASNQQGTDEQFF. CDR3 bases: TGTGCCAGCAATCAACAGGGGACGGATGAGCAGTTCTTC. This sequence joins TRBV11-3 and TRBJ2-1; 7 positions match TRBD1. Trimming removed 7 bases from V and 8 bases from J; junction bases left unmatched: 8. CDR3 size: 13 residues. The germline V gene has CDR1 SGHNT and CDR2 YENEEA.

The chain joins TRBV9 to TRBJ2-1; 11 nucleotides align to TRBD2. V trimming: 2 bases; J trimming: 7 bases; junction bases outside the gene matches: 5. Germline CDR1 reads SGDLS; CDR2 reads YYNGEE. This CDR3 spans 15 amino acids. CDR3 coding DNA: TGTGCCAGCAGCGTTAGCGGGAGGGCCGGGAATGAGCAGTTCTTC. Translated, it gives CASSVSGRAGNEQFF.

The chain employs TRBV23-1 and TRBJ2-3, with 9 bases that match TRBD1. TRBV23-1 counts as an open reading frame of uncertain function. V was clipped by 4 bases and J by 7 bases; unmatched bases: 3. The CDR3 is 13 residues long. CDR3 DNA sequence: TGCGCCAGCAGTCTGGACAGGGGCAATACGCAGTATTTT. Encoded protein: CASSLDRGNTQYF.

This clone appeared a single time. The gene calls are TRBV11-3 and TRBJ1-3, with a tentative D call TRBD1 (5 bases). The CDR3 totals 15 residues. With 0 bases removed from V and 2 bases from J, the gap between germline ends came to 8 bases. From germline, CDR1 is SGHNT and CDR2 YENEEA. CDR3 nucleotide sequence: TGTGCCAGCAGCTTAGAACAAGGGGCTGGAAACACCATATATTTT. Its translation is CASSLEQGAGNTIYF. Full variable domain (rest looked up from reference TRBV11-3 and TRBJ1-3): EAGVVQSPRYKIIEKKQPVAFWCNPISGHNTLYWYLQNLGQGPELLIRYENEEAVDDSQLPKDRFSAERLKGVDSTLKIQPAELGDSAVYLCASSLEQGAGNTIYFGEGSWLTVV.

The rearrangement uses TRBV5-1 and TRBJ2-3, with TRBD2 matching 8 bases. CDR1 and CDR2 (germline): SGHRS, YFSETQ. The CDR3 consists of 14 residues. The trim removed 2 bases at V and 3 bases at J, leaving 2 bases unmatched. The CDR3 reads CASSFGLATDTQYF. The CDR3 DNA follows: TGCGCCAGCAGCTTTGGACTAGCAACAGATACGCAGTATTTT. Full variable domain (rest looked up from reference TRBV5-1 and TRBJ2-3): KAGVTQTPRYLIKTRGQQVTLSCSPISGHRSVSWYQQTPGQGLQFLFEYFSETQRNKGNFPGRFSGRQFSNSRSEMNVSTLELGDSALYLCASSFGLATDTQYFGPGTRLTVL.

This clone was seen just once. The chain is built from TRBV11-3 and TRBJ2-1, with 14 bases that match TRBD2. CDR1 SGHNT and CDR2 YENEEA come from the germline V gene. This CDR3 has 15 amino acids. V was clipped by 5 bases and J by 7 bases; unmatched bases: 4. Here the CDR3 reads CASSPGLAGVNEQFF. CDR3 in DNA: TGTGCCAGCAGCCCGGGACTAGCGGGAGTGAATGAGCAGTTCTTC.